What follows are 22 T cell receptor beta chains derived from one specimen sequenced in a study of shared clonotypes between healthy human individuals. The naive CD8 population came from CD45RO-negative cells selected for CCR7, without terminally differentiated effector memory CD45RA+ cells. Produced via immunoSEQ multiplex PCR; TCRdb's table is partial and in-frame only. This table has 450,000 to 700,000 clones, 95% to 96% appearing once. The sample consisted of naive CD8+ T cells sorted from blood. These receptors came from a woman in her thirties in good health.

A remark on this clone: The same CDR3 also results from other DNA sequences found in this sample. This chain links TRBV27 with TRBJ2-7; D is ambiguous. The CDR3 has 11 residues. CDR1 and CDR2 from the germline V gene are MNHEY and SMNVEV (reference sequence). With 6 bases removed from V and 3 bases from J, the gap between germline ends came to 6 bases. This chain's CDR3 is CASSSLYEQYF. The CDR3 bases are TGTGCCAGCAGCTCCCTCTACGAGCAGTACTTC.

The genes are TRBV10-2 and TRBJ2-7, with TRBD1 identical over 10 bases. This CDR3 comprises 16 residues. After removal of 5 bases from V and 3 bases from J, the junction contained 10 bases not matched to a gene. CDR1 and CDR2 (germline): WSHSY, SAAADI. CDR3 region: CASSIRQRDRGYEQYF. The CDR3, as DNA: TGCGCCAGCAGTATTCGTCAACGGGACAGGGGCTACGAGCAGTACTTC.

The rearrangement links TRBV9 to TRBJ2-1; 9 positions agree with TRBD1. With 3 bases clipped from V and 5 bases from J, the junction kept 0 bases outside the gene matches. The CDR3 runs 13 residues. The V gene's germline CDR1 is SGDLS and CDR2 YYNGEE. The DNA for the CDR3 is TGTGCCAGCAGCGGGACAGGGGACAATGAGCAGTTCTTC. Translated, it gives CASSGTGDNEQFF.

This chain connects TRBV28 to TRBJ2-1; TRBD2 might be the D (6 bases). The CDR3 sequence is 14 residues long. Trimming removed 5 bases from V and 3 bases from J, with 11 bases in between. Germline lookup yields CDR1 MDHEN and CDR2 SYDVKM. CDR3 coding DNA: TGTGCCAGCAGTGCAATCGGGGGCTACAATGAGCAGTTCTTC. Translating gives CASSAIGGYNEQFF.

The chain employs TRBV2 and TRBJ1-2; 9 bases fit TRBD1. The CDR3 length is 12 residues. Germline V gives CDR1 SNHLY, CDR2 FYNNEI. J lost 7 bases, V lost 10 bases, and 7 bases had no gene match. CDR3 sequence reads: CANPQGARGYTF. In DNA, the CDR3 is TGTGCCAACCCACAGGGGGCGCGTGGCTACACCTTC.

V gene TRBV7-2 combines with J gene TRBJ2-3; D gene uncertain. CDR3 length: 15 amino acids. Germline V gene lookup returns CDR1 SGHTA and CDR2 FQGNSA. The V end was cut by 3 bases, the J end by 0 bases, with 10 bases between. The CDR3 DNA is TGTGCCAGCAGCTTTTCGACGGGTAGCACAGATACGCAGTATTTT. Protein: CASSFSTGSTDTQYF.

The chain has TRBV30 and TRBJ2-7, with 15 bases fitting TRBD2. V lost 0 bases to trimming and J lost 4 bases; unmatched junction nucleotides: 4. The length of the CDR3 is 16 residues. Germline-derived CDR1 and CDR2 are GTSNPN and SVGIG (reference sequence). In DNA, the CDR3 is TGTGCCTGGAGTGTGGGACTAGCGGGAGGTGAATACGAGCAGTACTTC. This encodes CAWSVGLAGGEYEQYF.

The V gene is TRBV30, the J gene TRBJ2-5; 11 nucleotides line up with TRBD2. The J call is uncertain, as TRBJ2-7 better fits the DNA end. The CDR3 covers 15 residues. Germline assignment: CDR1 GTSNPN and CDR2 SVGIG (reference sequence). The CDR3 DNA follows: TGTGCCTGGAGTACCGGGACTAGCGGTCCCTACGAGCAGTACTTC. Amino acids: CAWSTGTSGPYEQYF.

The chain couples TRBV27 to TRBJ2-3; TRBD1 might be the D (5 bases). In germline, CDR1 is MNHEY, CDR2 SMNVEV (reference sequence). The CDR3 is made up of 15 amino acids. Trimming cost V 7 bases and J 7 bases, with 21 bases left between them. The CDR3 region is CASTPGWLGVNTQYF. DNA of the CDR3: TGTGCCAGCACCCCTGGGTGGCTAGGGGTAAATACGCAGTATTTT.

A word on this clone: Other DNA variants within this sample encode the same CDR3. The rearrangement joins TRBV4-1 to TRBJ2-7; D is unresolved. The V gene's germline CDR1 is MGHRA and CDR2 YSYEKL. Trimming removed 1 base at V and 4 bases at J, with 5 bases between. The length of the CDR3 is 12 residues. The CDR3, as DNA: TGCGCCAGCAGCCAAGGCGGTTACGAGCAGTACTTC. Amino acid sequence: CASSQGGYEQYF.

This clone is a singleton in its sample. The chain carries TRBV11-2 and TRBJ1-2; D call uncertain. The V and J ends lost 0 bases and 1 base respectively, with 0 bases between them. The CDR3 spans 12 residues. Germline lookup yields CDR1 SGHAT and CDR2 FQNNGV. The CDR3 sequence is CASSLDNYGYTF. In DNA, the CDR3 is TGTGCCAGCAGCTTAGATAACTATGGCTACACCTTC. Looking up the rest from reference TRBV11-2 and TRBJ1-2 gives the full variable domain: EAGVAQSPRYKIIEKRQSVAFWCNPISGHATLYWYQQILGQGPKLLIQFQNNGVVDDSQLPKDRFSAERLKGVDSTLKIQPAKLEDSAVYLCASSLDNYGYTFGSGTRLTVV.

The sample holds one count of this clone. The chain recombines TRBV15 with TRBJ2-7; a weak D match, TRBD2 (5 bases). Germline V CDR1 and CDR2: LNHNV, YYDKDF (reference sequence). This CDR3 spans 15 amino acids. V shed 4 bases and J shed 3 bases, with 16 bases lying between them. CDR3 sequence (DNA): TGTGCCACCAGCAAGGAGCGGACGAAGGTCTACGAGCAGTACTTC. Translating gives CATSKERTKVYEQYF.

The rearrangement uses TRBV6-5 and TRBJ2-3; 7 bases are a match to TRBD2. This CDR3 region has 14 residues. V lost 6 bases, J lost 0 bases, and 3 bases stayed unmatched. CDR1 and CDR2 from the germline V gene are MNHEY and SVGAGI. The CDR3, as DNA: TGTGCCAGCAGGGTGGGGGGGAGCACAGATACGCAGTATTTT. As protein: CASRVGGSTDTQYF.

The V gene is TRBV28, the J gene TRBJ2-7; D is uncertain. Germline CDR1 is MDHEN and CDR2 is SYDVKM. The ends were cut back, 2 bases at V and 7 bases at J, with 9 bases in the middle. The CDR3 spans 12 residues. CDR3 DNA sequence: TGTGCCAGCAGTTTAGCCGCGTGGGAGCAGTACTTC. As protein: CASSLAAWEQYF.

V is TRBV19 and J is TRBJ2-4; D is uncertain. This CDR3 contains 15 residues. V was pared by 1 base and J by 1 base, with 8 bases between. Germline V gene lookup returns CDR1 LNHDA and CDR2 SQIVND (reference sequence). The CDR3 DNA is TGTGCCAGTAGTATAGGGGATTACGCCAAAAACATTCAGTACTTC. Protein: CASSIGDYAKNIQYF.

The V gene is TRBV27, the J gene TRBJ2-2; 7 positions agree with TRBD2. Germline values: CDR1 MNHEY, CDR2 SMNVEV (reference sequence). The CDR3 contains 14 residues. V trimming: 7 bases; J trimming: 4 bases; junction bases outside the gene matches: 6. The CDR3 sequence is CASKAAGRTGELFF. The CDR3 region has the DNA TGTGCCAGCAAGGCAGCGGGACGCACCGGGGAGCTGTTTTTT.

V and J are TRBV7-6 and TRBJ2-1; TRBD2 aligns across 7 bases. V dropped 7 bases and J dropped 8; count of bases not matched to a gene: 11. The germline CDR1 and CDR2 sequences are SGHVS and FNYEAQ. This CDR3 has 14 residues. Here the CDR3 DNA reads TGTGCCAGCACCCTATGGGGGAGGGCCGATGAGCAGTTCTTC. Translating it yields CASTLWGRADEQFF.

This chain joins TRBV27 and TRBJ1-1; D not resolved. The germline gives CDR1 MNHEY, CDR2 SMNVEV (reference sequence). V was cut by 4 bases and J by 0 bases, with 12 bases left in between. There are 15 residues in the CDR3. Written as DNA, the CDR3 is TGTGCCAGCAGTTCCGTTGGGGTGATGAACACTGAAGCTTTCTTT. Translated: CASSSVGVMNTEAFF.

CDR3 sequence (DNA): TGTGCCAGTGGACTAGTAGGAGTCTCCAATGAGCAGTTCTTC. It codes for CASGLVGVSNEQFF. This chain links TRBV9 with TRBJ2-1; 7 nucleotides line up with TRBD2. Germline values: CDR1 SGDLS, CDR2 YYNGEE. The V gene end was trimmed by 8 bases and the J gene end by 6 bases; junction bases not matched to a gene: 11. The CDR3 runs 14 residues. Combining the CDR3 with reference TRBV9 and TRBJ2-1 gives the whole variable domain DSGVTQTPKHLITATGQRVTLRCSPRSGDLSVYWYQQSLDQGLQFLIQYYNGEERAKGNILERFSAQQFPDLHSELNLSSLELGDSALYFCASGLVGVSNEQFFGPGTRLTVL.

The chain uses TRBV5-6 and TRBJ2-5; the match to TRBD2 covers 8 bases. Trimming cost V 3 bases and J 5 bases; bases outside gene matches: 18. The CDR3 is made up of 18 amino acids. Per germline, CDR1 SGHDT and CDR2 YYEEEE. DNA of the CDR3: TGTGCCAGCAGCTCGGTCCGGGGACGGGAGGGCCTTGGCGAGACCCAGTACTTC. As protein: CASSSVRGREGLGETQYF.

Here the CDR3 reads CASSFTGGETGYTF. The CDR3 bases are TGTGCCAGCAGCTTTACAGGGGGCGAGACAGGCTACACCTTC. The V and J genes are TRBV13 and TRBJ1-2; 9 bases map to TRBD1. Germline V gives CDR1 PRHDT, CDR2 FYEKMQ (reference sequence). The CDR3 extends over 14 amino acids. Germline trimming cut 3 bases from V and 8 bases from J; bases unmatched to any gene: 7.

This sequence joins TRBV4-2 and TRBJ1-1, with D unresolved. The germline CDR1 and CDR2 sequences are LGHNA and YNFKEQ. Between the trimmed V and J ends, which lost 1 base and 1 base, there was a span of 10 bases. The CDR3 runs 15 residues. The chain's CDR3 is CASSQVASPNTEAFF. The CDR3 region has the DNA TGTGCCAGCAGCCAAGTCGCCTCCCCGAACACTGAAGCTTTCTTT.